These T cell receptor beta chains were read from a single sample in a study of T-cell reconstitution after alpha-beta-depleted transplantation in children. TCRdb reprocessed the PCR reads with MiXCR, giving one entry per CDR3 protein. This repertoire shows about 58,000 distinct CDR3 sequences, 44% found once; its top ten account for 98%. Sequenced here: PBMCs, mostly from graft donor cells, sampled 360 days after TCRalphabeta/CD19-depleted stem cell transplant. These receptors were obtained from a male patient aged 5 to 17 who had a stem cell transplant for acute lymphoblastic leukemia, so the T cells may come from the graft donor. Each CDR3 is given with its conserved first and last residue. D genes are given only for firm matches. Not all rows give a size; the values are once, few, many and, for expanded clones, a class.

>-|TRBV28|once|TRBJ1-1
CASSLDTLNTEAFF
TGTGCCAGCAGTTTGGACACCTTAAACACTGAAGCTTTCTTT
>-|TRBV7-9|-|TRBJ2-2
CASSFSGDTGELFF
TGTGCCAGCAGCTTTTCGGGGGACACCGGGGAGCTGTTTTTT
>TRBD1|TRBV5-1|-|TRBJ1-4
CASSTGTGGGNEKLFF
TGCGCCAGCAGCACCGGGACAGGTGGGGGGAATGAAAAACTGTTTTTT
>-|TRBV7-9|-|TRBJ2-3
CASSLAGVGTDTQYF
TGTGCCAGCAGCTTAGCGGGGGTGGGCACAGATACGCAGTATTTT
>TRBD1|TRBV6-2/TRBV6-3|-|TRBJ1-1
CASSYSYRIAGTAMNTEAFF
TGTGCCAGCAGTTACTCGTACCGAATCGCCGGGACAGCCATGAACACTGAAGCTTTCTTT
>-|TRBV28|-|TRBJ2-2
CASVSNTGELFF
TGTGCCAGCGTCTCGAACACCGGGGAGCTGTTTTTT
>-|TRBV5-1|-|TRBJ2-5
CASSMERFQETQYF
TGCGCCAGCAGCATGGAGCGGTTCCAAGAGACCCAGTACTTC
>-|TRBV9|few|TRBJ2-7
CASSPGHTEQYF
TGTGCCAGCAGCCCTGGACATACCGAGCAGTACTTC
>-|TRBV27|-|TRBJ2-7
CASSSSGQGAYEQYF
-
>-|TRBV6-2/TRBV6-3|-|TRBJ1-1
CASSYVRGTEAFF
TGTGCCAGCAGTTACGTACGTGGCACTGAAGCTTTCTTT
>-|TRBV20-1|few|TRBJ2-7
CSASGFTYEQYF
TGCAGTGCTAGCGGGTTTACCTACGAGCAGTACTTC
>TRBD2|TRBV4-3|-|TRBJ2-3
CASSQQMASGGGATDTQYF
TGCGCCAGCAGCCAGCAGATGGCATCGGGCGGGGGGGCGACAGATACGCAGTATTTT
>-|TRBV20-1|-|TRBJ2-7
CSARDKLISGEQYF
TGCAGTGCTAGAGATAAGCTAATATCCGGGGAGCAGTACTTC
>TRBD1|TRBV27|-|TRBJ2-7
CASSSGTGVMTRYEQYF
TGTGCCAGCAGTTCGGGGACAGGGGTTATGACGCGTTACGAGCAGTACTTC